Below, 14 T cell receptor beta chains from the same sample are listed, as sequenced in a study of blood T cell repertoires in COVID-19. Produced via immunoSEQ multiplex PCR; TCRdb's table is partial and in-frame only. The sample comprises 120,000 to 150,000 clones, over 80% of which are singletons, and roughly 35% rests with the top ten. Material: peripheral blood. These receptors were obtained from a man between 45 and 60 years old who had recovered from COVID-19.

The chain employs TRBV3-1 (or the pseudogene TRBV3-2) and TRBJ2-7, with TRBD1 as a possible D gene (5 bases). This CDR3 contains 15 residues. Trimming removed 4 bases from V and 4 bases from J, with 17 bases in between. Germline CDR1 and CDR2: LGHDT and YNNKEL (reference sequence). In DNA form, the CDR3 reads TGTGCCAGCAGCCGTGGAAGGGGCTCGCAGTACGAGCAGTACTTC. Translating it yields CASSRGRGSQYEQYF.

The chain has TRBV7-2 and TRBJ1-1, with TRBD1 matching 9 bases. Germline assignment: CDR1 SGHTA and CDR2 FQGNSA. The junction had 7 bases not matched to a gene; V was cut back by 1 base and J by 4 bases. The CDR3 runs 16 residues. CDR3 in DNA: TGTGCCAGCAGCTTAGGAGGACAGGGGTGGGGCACTGAAGCTTTCTTT. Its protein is CASSLGGQGWGTEAFF.

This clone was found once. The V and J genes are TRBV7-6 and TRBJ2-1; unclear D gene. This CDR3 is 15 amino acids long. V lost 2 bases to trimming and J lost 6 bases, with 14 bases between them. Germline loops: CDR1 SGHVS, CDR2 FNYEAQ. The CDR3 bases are TGTGCCAGCAGCTTATTATTCGGTACGGGCAATGAGCAGTTCTTC. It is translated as CASSLLFGTGNEQFF.

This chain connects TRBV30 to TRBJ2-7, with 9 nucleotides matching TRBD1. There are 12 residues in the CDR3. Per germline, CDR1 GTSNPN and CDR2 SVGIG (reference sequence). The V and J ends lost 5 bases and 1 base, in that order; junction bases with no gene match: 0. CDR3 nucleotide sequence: TGTGCCTGGGGACAGGGGTCCTACGAGCAGTACTTC. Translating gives CAWGQGSYEQYF. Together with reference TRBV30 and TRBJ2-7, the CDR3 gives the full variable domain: SQTIHQWPATLVQPVGSPLSLECTVEGTSNPNLYWYRQAAGRGLQLLFYSVGIGQISSEVPQNLSASRPQDRQFILSSKKLLLSDSGFYLCAWGQGSYEQYFGPGTRLTVT.

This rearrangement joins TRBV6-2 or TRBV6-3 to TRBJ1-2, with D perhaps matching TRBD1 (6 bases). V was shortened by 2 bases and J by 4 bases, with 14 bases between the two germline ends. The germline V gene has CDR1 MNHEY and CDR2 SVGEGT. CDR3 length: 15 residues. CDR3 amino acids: CASSYPDRSFYGYTF. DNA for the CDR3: TGTGCCAGCAGTTACCCAGACAGGAGTTTCTATGGCTACACCTTC.

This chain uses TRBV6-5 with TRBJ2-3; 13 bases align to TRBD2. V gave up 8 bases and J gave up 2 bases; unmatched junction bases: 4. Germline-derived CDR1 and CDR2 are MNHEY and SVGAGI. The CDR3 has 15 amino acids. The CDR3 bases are TGTGCCAGCGGGGGACTAGCGGGGCCCACAGATACGCAGTATTTT. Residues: CASGGLAGPTDTQYF.

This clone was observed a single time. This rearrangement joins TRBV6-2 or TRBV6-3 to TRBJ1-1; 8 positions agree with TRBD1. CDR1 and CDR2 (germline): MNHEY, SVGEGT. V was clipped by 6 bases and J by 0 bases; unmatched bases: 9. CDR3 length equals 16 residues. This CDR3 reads CASSRKGQALNTEAFF. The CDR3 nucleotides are TGTGCCAGCAGCCGAAAGGGACAGGCCTTGAACACTGAAGCTTTCTTT.

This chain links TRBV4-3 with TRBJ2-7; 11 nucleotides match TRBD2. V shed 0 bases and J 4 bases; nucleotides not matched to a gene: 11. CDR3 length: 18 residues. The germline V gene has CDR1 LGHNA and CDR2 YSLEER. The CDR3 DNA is TGCGCCAGCAGCCAAGATATGGCTAGCGGGGGGCGAGGATACGAGCAGTACTTC. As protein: CASSQDMASGGRGYEQYF.

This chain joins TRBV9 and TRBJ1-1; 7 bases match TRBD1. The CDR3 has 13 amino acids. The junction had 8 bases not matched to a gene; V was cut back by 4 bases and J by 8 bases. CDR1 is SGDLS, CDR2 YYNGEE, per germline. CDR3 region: CASSPRQGTEAFF. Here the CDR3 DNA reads TGTGCCAGCAGCCCCAGACAGGGCACCGAAGCTTTCTTT.

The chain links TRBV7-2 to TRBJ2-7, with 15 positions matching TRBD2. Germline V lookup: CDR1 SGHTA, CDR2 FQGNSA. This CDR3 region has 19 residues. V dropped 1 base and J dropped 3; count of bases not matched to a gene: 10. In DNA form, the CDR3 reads TGTGCCAGCAGCTTAGGTCCGGGACTAGCGGGGGGACCGAACTACGAGCAGTACTTC. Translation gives CASSLGPGLAGGPNYEQYF.

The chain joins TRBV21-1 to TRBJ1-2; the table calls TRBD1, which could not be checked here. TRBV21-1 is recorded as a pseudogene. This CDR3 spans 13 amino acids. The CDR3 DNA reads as TGTGCCAGCAGCATGGACAACTTTGAGGGCTACACCTTC. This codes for CASSMDNFEGYTF.

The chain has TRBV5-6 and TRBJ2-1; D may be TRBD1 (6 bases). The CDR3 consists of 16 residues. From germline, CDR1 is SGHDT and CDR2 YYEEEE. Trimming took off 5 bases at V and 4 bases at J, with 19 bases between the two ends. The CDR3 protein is CASRNDRKGDYNEQFF. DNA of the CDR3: TGTGCCAGCAGAAATGACAGGAAAGGTGATTACAATGAGCAGTTCTTC.

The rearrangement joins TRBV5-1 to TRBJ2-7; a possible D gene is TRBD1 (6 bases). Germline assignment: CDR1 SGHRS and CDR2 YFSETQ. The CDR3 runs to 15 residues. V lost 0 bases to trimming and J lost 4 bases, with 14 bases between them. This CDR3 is CASSLEFGTRYEQYF. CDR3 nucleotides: TGCGCCAGCAGCTTGGAGTTCGGGACAAGGTACGAGCAGTACTTC.

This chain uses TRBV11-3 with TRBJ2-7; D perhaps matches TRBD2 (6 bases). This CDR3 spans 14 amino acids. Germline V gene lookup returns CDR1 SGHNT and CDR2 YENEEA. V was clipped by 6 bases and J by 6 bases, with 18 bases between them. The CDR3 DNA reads TGTGCCAGCAGAACTCGACTAGGAGGGTCCGAGCAGTACTTC. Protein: CASRTRLGGSEQYF.